These 25 T cell receptor beta chains came from one sample sequenced in a study of T cells in localized non-small cell lung cancer. Produced via immunoSEQ multiplex PCR; TCRdb's table is partial and in-frame only. The sample lists fewer than 35,000 clones; around four fifths were seen once. Sequences were derived from peripheral blood, sampled before any cancer treatment. The receptors come from a male donor aged 60 or over with stage II squamous cell lung carcinoma.

The genes are TRBV15 and TRBJ2-5; the D gene could be TRBD1 or TRBD2 (6 bases each). Germline V CDR1 and CDR2: LNHNV, YYDKDF (reference sequence). V lost 3 bases to trimming and J lost 2 bases, with 13 bases between them. The CDR3 length is 15 residues. Written as DNA, the CDR3 is TGTGCCACCAGCAGCCCGGGGGCCCTTCAAGAGACCCAGTACTTC. Amino acid sequence: CATSSPGALQETQYF.

The chain joins TRBV6-5 to TRBJ1-2; 8 nucleotides line up with TRBD1. CDR1 is MNHEY and CDR2 is SVGAGI in the germline V gene. The CDR3 is 15 amino acids. V lost 0 bases and J lost 3; bases outside the gene matches: 3. CDR3 sequence (DNA): TGTGCCAGCAGTTACTCCCCGACAGGGGACTATGGCTACACCTTC. This gives the protein CASSYSPTGDYGYTF.

This chain links TRBV11-2 with TRBJ2-7; weak D call: TRBD1 (5 bases). This CDR3 is 15 amino acids long. V was shortened by 5 bases and J by 4 bases, with 18 bases between the two germline ends. Germline V CDR1 and CDR2: SGHAT, FQNNGV. The CDR3 DNA sequence: TGTGCCAGCAGCCCCCCTCAGGGCCTGGGTTACGAGCAGTACTTC. Translating gives CASSPPQGLGYEQYF.

The chain couples TRBV5-6 to TRBJ2-2, with a tentative D call TRBD1 (5 bases). The CDR3 has 15 residues. Germline V gene lookup returns CDR1 SGHDT and CDR2 YYEEEE. V dropped 0 bases and J dropped 1 base, with 7 bases sitting between them. The CDR3 here is CASSLGTGNTGELFF. CDR3 DNA: TGTGCCAGCAGCTTGGGAACAGGGAACACCGGGGAGCTGTTTTTT.

The J gene is TRBJ1-3, the V gene TRBV4-1; no clear D. The germline V gene has CDR1 MGHRA and CDR2 YSYEKL. Trimming removed 0 bases from V and 4 bases from J, with 13 bases in between. The CDR3 is 16 amino acids. The CDR3 region has the DNA TGCGCCAGCAGCCAAGATCAAGAGGGTTTAGGAAACACCATATATTTT. Its protein is CASSQDQEGLGNTIYF.

This clone was seen just once. In DNA, the CDR3 is TGTGCCAGCAGCCTACAGGGGGCGGACCACGAGCAGTACTTC. As protein: CASSLQGADHEQYF. V and J are TRBV7-2 and TRBJ2-7; 9 bases fit TRBD1. From germline, CDR1 is SGHTA and CDR2 FQGNSA. The CDR3 is 14 amino acids. V dropped 5 bases and J dropped 5; count of bases not matched to a gene: 7. The variable domain in full, completed from reference TRBV7-2 and TRBJ2-7, reads GAGVSQSPSNKVTEKGKDVELRCDPISGHTALYWYRQSLGQGLEFLIYFQGNSAPDKSGLPSDRFSAERTGGSVSTLTIQRTQQEDSAVYLCASSLQGADHEQYFGPGTRLTVT.

In its sample, this clone was seen a few times. This rearrangement joins TRBV18 to TRBJ2-1; 13 bases fit TRBD2. Germline values: CDR1 KGHSH, CDR2 LQKENI. The CDR3 runs to 17 residues. Germline trimming cut 3 bases from V and 5 bases from J; bases unmatched to any gene: 7. The CDR3: CASSPGLAGFPHNEQFF. Written as DNA, the CDR3 is TGTGCCAGCTCACCGGGACTAGCGGGATTTCCACACAATGAGCAGTTCTTC.

This chain joins TRBV30 and TRBJ2-7, with 7 bases fitting TRBD2. CDR3 size: 17 residues. The germline CDR1 and CDR2 sequences are GTSNPN and SVGIG (reference sequence). V trimming: 4 bases; J trimming: 2 bases; junction bases outside the gene matches: 17. The CDR3 DNA reads TGTGCCTGGAAAGGGGATTGGGGAGGGAGTTCAACCTACGAGCAGTACTTC. It codes for CAWKGDWGGSSTYEQYF.

This clone turned up a few times. The chain links TRBV18 to TRBJ2-1, with TRBD1 matching 8 bases. Germline V gives CDR1 KGHSH, CDR2 LQKENI. V lost 0 bases, J lost 6 bases, and 7 bases stayed unmatched. The CDR3 length is 16 residues. The CDR3 DNA sequence: TGTGCCAGCTCACCACCGGGGACAGGTTGGTTCAATGAGCAGTTCTTC. The encoded protein is CASSPPGTGWFNEQFF. Looking up the rest from reference TRBV18 and TRBJ2-1 gives the full variable domain: NAGVMQNPRHLVRRRGQEARLRCSPMKGHSHVYWYRQLPEEGLKFMVYLQKENIIDESGMPKERFSAEFPKEGPSILRIQQVVRGDSAAYFCASSPPGTGWFNEQFFGPGTRLTVL.

The chain combines TRBV28 with TRBJ2-7, with TRBD2 identical over 7 bases. V dropped 1 base and J dropped 9; count of bases not matched to a gene: 9. Per the germline V gene, CDR1 is MDHEN and CDR2 is SYDVKM. CDR3 length equals 14 residues. The CDR3 spells CASSLFGPGGMQYF. CDR3 DNA sequence: TGTGCCAGCAGTTTATTTGGGCCGGGGGGAATGCAGTACTTC. Full variable domain (rest looked up from reference TRBV28 and TRBJ2-7): DVKVTQSSRYLVKRTGEKVFLECVQDMDHENMFWYRQDPGLGLRLIYFSYDVKMKEKGDIPEGYSVSREKKERFSLILESASTNQTSMYLCASSLFGPGGMQYFGPGTRLTVT.

In this sample, this clone turned up a few times. The CDR3 spells CASSPGTSNEQYF. Here the CDR3 DNA reads TGTGCCAGCAGCCCCGGGACTTCAAACGAGCAGTACTTC. The V and J genes are TRBV5-6 and TRBJ2-7; maybe TRBD2 (6 bases). Trimming took 4 bases from V and 5 from J, leaving 13 bases between them. The CDR3 loop spans 13 amino acids. Germline V gene data show CDR1 as SGHDT and CDR2 as YYEEEE.

The V and J genes are TRBV15 and TRBJ2-5, with TRBD1 matching over 7 bases. The germline V gene encodes CDR1 LNHNV and CDR2 YYDKDF (reference sequence). CDR3 length equals 14 residues. Germline trimming cut 1 base from V and 4 bases from J; bases unmatched to any gene: 3. Here the CDR3 reads CATSRGTGRETQYF. The CDR3 DNA follows: TGTGCCACCAGCAGAGGGACAGGTCGAGAGACCCAGTACTTC. The variable domain in full, with the rest retrieved from reference TRBV15 and TRBJ2-5, is DAMVIQNPRYQVTQFGKPVTLSCSQTLNHNVMYWYQQKSSQAPKLLFHYYDKDFNNEADTPDNFQSRRPNTSFCFLDIRSPGLGDTAMYLCATSRGTGRETQYFGPGTRLLVL.

The J gene is TRBJ2-7, the V gene TRBV19; 8 nucleotides align to TRBD1. The CDR3 consists of 15 residues. Looked up from germline, CDR1 is LNHDA and CDR2 is SQIVND (reference sequence). Trimming at V came to 4 bases and at J to 6 bases, leaving 11 bases not matched to a gene. The CDR3 region is CASSKFETGATEQYF. CDR3 DNA sequence: TGTGCCAGTAGTAAGTTCGAGACAGGGGCTACCGAGCAGTACTTC.

The chain uses TRBV7-3 and TRBJ2-6; D ambiguous. V shed 2 bases and J shed 0 bases, with 11 bases lying between them. CDR3 length: 17 amino acids. The germline CDR1 and CDR2 sequences are SGHTA and FQGTGA. The CDR3 nucleotides are TGTGCCAGCAGCTTATTACCTCCAGGCTCTGGGGCCAACGTCCTGACTTTC. It translates to CASSLLPPGSGANVLTF.

The chain is built from TRBV2 and TRBJ2-3, with D perhaps matching TRBD2 (5 bases). The V gene's germline CDR1 is SNHLY and CDR2 FYNNEI. The CDR3 has 16 residues. V lost 7 bases and J lost 3, with 20 bases in between. The CDR3 loop reads CASIISASIGTDTQYF. CDR3 coding DNA: TGTGCCAGCATCATATCGGCTAGCATAGGGACAGATACGCAGTATTTT.

The V gene is TRBV6-1, the J gene TRBJ1-4; D remains unclear. There are 12 residues in the CDR3. V lost 8 bases and J lost 0, with 4 bases in between. Germline V gene sequence: CDR1 MNHNS, CDR2 SASEGT. The DNA for the CDR3 is TGTGCCAGCCGTGCAACTAATGAAAAACTGTTTTTT. Translation: CASRATNEKLFF.

This chain links TRBV30 with TRBJ2-5, with 7 bases aligning to TRBD2. CDR1 and CDR2 from the germline V gene are GTSNPN and SVGIG (reference sequence). The ends lost 0 bases at V and 5 bases at J; junction bases unmatched: 9. This CDR3 has 15 residues. The chain's CDR3 is CAWSVPGLGSETQYF. The DNA for the CDR3 is TGTGCCTGGAGTGTACCTGGACTAGGATCGGAGACCCAGTACTTC. The full variable domain, its missing parts supplied by reference TRBV30 and TRBJ2-5, is SQTIHQWPATLVQPVGSPLSLECTVEGTSNPNLYWYRQAAGRGLQLLFYSVGIGQISSEVPQNLSASRPQDRQFILSSKKLLLSDSGFYLCAWSVPGLGSETQYFGPGTRLLVL.

The CDR3 sequence: CASSILNTEAFF. CDR3 nucleotide sequence: TGTGCCAGTAGTATTTTAAACACTGAAGCTTTCTTT. The chain carries TRBV19 and TRBJ1-1; no definite D call. CDR1 and CDR2 from the germline V gene are LNHDA and SQIVND (reference sequence). The CDR3 consists of 12 residues. The V end was cut by 3 bases, the J end by 2 bases, with 4 bases between.

This chain connects TRBV27 to TRBJ2-1; perhaps TRBD2 as D (5 bases). The CDR3 consists of 14 residues. V lost 8 bases and J 3 bases, leaving 14 bases between the germline ends. The germline CDR1 and CDR2 sequences are MNHEY and SMNVEV (reference sequence). The CDR3 loop reads CASAGIFGYNEQFF. CDR3 nucleotide sequence: TGTGCCAGCGCCGGGATTTTTGGCTACAATGAGCAGTTCTTC.

The chain recombines TRBV4-3 with TRBJ2-1; D possibly corresponds to TRBD2 (6 bases). CDR3 length equals 15 residues. V gave up 1 base and J gave up 8 bases, with 15 bases separating them. CDR1 and CDR2 from the germline V gene are LGHNA and YSLEER. In nucleotides, the CDR3 is TGCGCCAGCAGCCAAGGGGGGGAGAGCTGGGATGAGCAGTTCTTC. Protein sequence: CASSQGGESWDEQFF.

The chain recombines TRBV7-9 with TRBJ2-3; no clear D gene. The V end was cut by 2 bases, the J end by 0 bases, with 6 bases between. Germline loops: CDR1 SEHNR, CDR2 FQNEAQ (reference sequence). The CDR3 loop spans 14 amino acids. The CDR3 protein is CASSLSSSTDTQYF. The CDR3 nucleotides read TGTGCCAGCAGCTTAAGTTCTAGCACAGATACGCAGTATTTT.

This clone has only one observation. The chain uses TRBV7-9 and TRBJ2-1, with D perhaps matching TRBD1 or TRBD2 (6 bases each). This CDR3 contains 15 residues. Germline CDR1 is SEHNR and CDR2 is FQNEAQ (reference sequence). V was trimmed by 5 bases and J by 9 bases, leaving 20 bases between them. The CDR3 DNA follows: TGTGCCAGCAGCCCCGGAGGGCCGCAAGGGGGTGAGCAGTTCTTC. Encoded protein: CASSPGGPQGGEQFF.

This clone appeared a few times. The rearrangement uses TRBV6-5 and TRBJ2-1, with D tentatively TRBD2 (6 bases). V lost 8 bases to trimming and J lost 4 bases, with 12 bases between them. CDR1 and CDR2 from the germline V gene are MNHEY and SVGAGI. The CDR3 sequence is 13 residues long. CDR3 amino acids: CASARRGYNEQFF. DNA for the CDR3: TGTGCCAGCGCCCGGAGGGGTTACAATGAGCAGTTCTTC.

The J gene is TRBJ2-2, the V gene TRBV7-2; no reliable D call. Germline V gives CDR1 SGHTA, CDR2 FQGNSA. This CDR3 contains 13 residues. Trimming took 3 bases from V and 7 from J, leaving 9 bases between them. The CDR3 DNA follows: TGTGCCAGCAGCTTGCGACTTCACGGGGAGCTGTTTTTT. It encodes CASSLRLHGELFF.

The chain uses TRBV18 and TRBJ2-1, with D unresolved. V was clipped by 4 bases and J by 4 bases, with 14 bases between them. The germline CDR1 and CDR2 sequences are KGHSH and LQKENI. The CDR3 spans 15 residues. The CDR3 is CASSLGQIDYNEQFF. The CDR3, as DNA: TGTGCCAGCTCACTTGGCCAAATAGATTACAATGAGCAGTTCTTC.